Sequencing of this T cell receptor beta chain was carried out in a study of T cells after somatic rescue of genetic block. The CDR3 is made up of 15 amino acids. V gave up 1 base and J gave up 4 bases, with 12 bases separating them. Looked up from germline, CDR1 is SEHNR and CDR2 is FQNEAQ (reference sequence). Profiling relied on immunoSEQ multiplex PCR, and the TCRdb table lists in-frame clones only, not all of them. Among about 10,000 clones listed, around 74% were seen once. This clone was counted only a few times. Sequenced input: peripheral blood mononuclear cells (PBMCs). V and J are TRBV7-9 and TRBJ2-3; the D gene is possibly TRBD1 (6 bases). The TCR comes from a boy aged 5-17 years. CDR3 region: CASSLDIRTADTQYF. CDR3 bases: TGTGCCAGCAGCTTAGATATTAGGACAGCAGATACGCAGTATTTT.